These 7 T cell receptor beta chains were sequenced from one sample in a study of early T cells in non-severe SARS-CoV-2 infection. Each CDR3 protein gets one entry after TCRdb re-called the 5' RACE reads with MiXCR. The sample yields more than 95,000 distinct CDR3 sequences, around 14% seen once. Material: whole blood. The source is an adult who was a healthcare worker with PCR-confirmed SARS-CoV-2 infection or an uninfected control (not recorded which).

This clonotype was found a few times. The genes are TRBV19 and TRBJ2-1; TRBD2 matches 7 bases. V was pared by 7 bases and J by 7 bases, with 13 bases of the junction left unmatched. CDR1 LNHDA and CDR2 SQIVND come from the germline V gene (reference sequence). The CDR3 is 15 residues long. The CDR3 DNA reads TGTGCCAGTACCGCTCGGGGGGTGTCGGGGAATGAGCAGTTCTTC. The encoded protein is CASTARGVSGNEQFF. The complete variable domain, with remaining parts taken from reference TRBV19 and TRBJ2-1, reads DGGITQSPKYLFRKEGQNVTLSCEQNLNHDAMYWYRQDPGQGLRLIYYSQIVNDFQKGDIAEGYSVSREKKESFPLTVTSAQKNPTAFYLCASTARGVSGNEQFFGPGTRLTVL.

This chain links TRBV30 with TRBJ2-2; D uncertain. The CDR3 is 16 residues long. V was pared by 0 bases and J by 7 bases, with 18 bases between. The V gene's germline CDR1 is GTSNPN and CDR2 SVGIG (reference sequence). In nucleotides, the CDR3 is TGTGCCTGGAGTGTACTCGGACCCGGAGAAGTCGGGGAGCTGTTTTTT. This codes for CAWSVLGPGEVGELFF.

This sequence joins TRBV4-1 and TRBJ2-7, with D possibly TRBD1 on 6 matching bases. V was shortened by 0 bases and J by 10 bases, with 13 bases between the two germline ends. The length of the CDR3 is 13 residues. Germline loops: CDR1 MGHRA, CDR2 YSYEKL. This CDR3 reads CASSQDLVGQQYF. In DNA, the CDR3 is TGCGCCAGCAGCCAAGATCTGGTGGGACAACAGTACTTC.

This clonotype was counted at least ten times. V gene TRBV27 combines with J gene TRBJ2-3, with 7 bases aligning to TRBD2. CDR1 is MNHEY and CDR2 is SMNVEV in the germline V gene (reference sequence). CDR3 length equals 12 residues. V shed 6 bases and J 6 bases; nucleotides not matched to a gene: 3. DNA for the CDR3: TGTGCCAGCAGGGCGGGGGTTGATACGCAGTATTTT. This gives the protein CASRAGVDTQYF.

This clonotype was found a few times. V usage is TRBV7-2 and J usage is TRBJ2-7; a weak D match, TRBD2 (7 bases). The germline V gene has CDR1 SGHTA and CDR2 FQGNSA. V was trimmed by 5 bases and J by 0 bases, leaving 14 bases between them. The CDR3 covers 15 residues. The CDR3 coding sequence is TGTGCCAGCAGCCAGGGGCGCGGGGGCTCCTACGAGCAGTACTTC. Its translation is CASSQGRGGSYEQYF. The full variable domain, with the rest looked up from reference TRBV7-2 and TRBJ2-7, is GAGVSQSPSNKVTEKGKDVELRCDPISGHTALYWYRQSLGQGLEFLIYFQGNSAPDKSGLPSDRFSAERTGGSVSTLTIQRTQQEDSAVYLCASSQGRGGSYEQYFGPGTRLTVT.

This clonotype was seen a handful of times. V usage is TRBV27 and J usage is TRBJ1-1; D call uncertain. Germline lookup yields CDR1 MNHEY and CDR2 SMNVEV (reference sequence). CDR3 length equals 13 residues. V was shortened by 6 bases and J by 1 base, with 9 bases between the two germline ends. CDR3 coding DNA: TGTGCCAGCAGAATGATTTCGAACACTGAAGCTTTCTTT. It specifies CASRMISNTEAFF.

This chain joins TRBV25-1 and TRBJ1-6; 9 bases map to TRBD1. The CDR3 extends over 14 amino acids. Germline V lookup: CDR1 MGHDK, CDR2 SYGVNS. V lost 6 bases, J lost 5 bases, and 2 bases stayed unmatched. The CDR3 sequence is CASRGTGNNSPLHF. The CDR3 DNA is TGTGCCAGCAGGGGGACAGGGAATAATTCACCCCTCCACTTT.